Described below is a single T cell receptor beta chain sequence and its context. V lost 5 bases, J lost 5 bases, and 9 bases lay in between. This CDR3 has 12 residues. Looked up from germline, CDR1 is PRHDT and CDR2 is FYEKMQ (reference sequence). The data originate from a study of blood T cell repertoires in COVID-19. Study overall: COVID-19 samples collected from the United States, Italy and Spain covered acute and convalescent phases. Sources were T cells, B-cell-depleted T cells, or PBMCs; the material itself was cDNA or gDNA.

How the authors handled the data: Researchers report that nucleated cell counts were estimated from reference gene primer amplification. Only in-frame clones appear in the TCRdb table, and some are missing; sequencing was by immunoSEQ multiplex PCR. V and J calls and clone size follow that table, whereas D and trimming were derived from the DNA. The table shows 430,000 or so clones, with roughly 90% occurring only once. The chain is built from TRBV13 and TRBJ1-1, with no clear D. The specimen sequenced was peripheral blood. The TCR sequence derives from a man between 18 and 29 years old with COVID-19, enrolled during active disease. CDR3 loop: CASSNLRTEAFF. In DNA, the CDR3 is TGTGCCAGCAGCAACTTGAGGACTGAAGCTTTCTTT.